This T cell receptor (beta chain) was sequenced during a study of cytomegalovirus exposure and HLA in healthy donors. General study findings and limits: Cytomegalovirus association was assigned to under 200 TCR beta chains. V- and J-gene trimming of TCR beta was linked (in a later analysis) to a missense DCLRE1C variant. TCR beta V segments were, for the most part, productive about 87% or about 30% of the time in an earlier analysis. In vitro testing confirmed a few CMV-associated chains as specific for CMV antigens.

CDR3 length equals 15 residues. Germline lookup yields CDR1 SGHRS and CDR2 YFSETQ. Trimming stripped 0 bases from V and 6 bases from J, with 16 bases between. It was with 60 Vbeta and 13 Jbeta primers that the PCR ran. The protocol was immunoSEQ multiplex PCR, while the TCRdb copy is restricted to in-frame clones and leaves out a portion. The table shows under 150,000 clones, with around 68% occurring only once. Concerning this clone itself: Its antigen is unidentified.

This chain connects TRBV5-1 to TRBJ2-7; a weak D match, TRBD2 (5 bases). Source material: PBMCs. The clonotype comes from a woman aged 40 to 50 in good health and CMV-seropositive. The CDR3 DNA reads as TGCGCCAGCAGCTTGGATCCCGGGATCGCCGGCGAGCAGTACTTC. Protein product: CASSLDPGIAGEQYF.